This T cell receptor beta chain was sequenced in a study of shared clonotypes between healthy human individuals. The wider study: Three men and two women, aged 18 to 49, were donors.

Measured with immunoSEQ multiplex PCR; TCRdb has only the in-frame clones, and not every one. The sample records around 2.5 million clones, 93% being singletons. V lost 1 base and J lost 6, with 9 bases in between. Germline CDR1 and CDR2: SGDLS and YYNGEE. The CDR3 is 13 amino acids. General study findings and limits: A generally larger estimated richness was seen in naive subsets than in memory subsets.

Only Caucasian adults living in Nashville, Tennessee served as donors. This clone was seen once. Antigen specificity is unknown. The rearrangement joins TRBV9 to TRBJ2-3, with D maybe TRBD2 (6 bases). The sequence was collected from a man aged 18 to 30 in good health. Some clones in this sample may be carry-over from other donors' samples. The sequencing sample was made of naive CD4+ T cells from PBMCs. Noted subset: CD45RA+ positively selected. CDR3 amino acids: CASSVYREDTQYF. CDR3 coding DNA: TGTGCCAGCAGCGTATACCGGGAGGATACGCAGTATTTT.